The entry that follows covers one TCR beta chain sequence. The antigen is undetermined. This sample was included in a study of cytomegalovirus exposure and HLA in healthy donors. Use of 60 Vbeta and 13 Jbeta primers characterized the PCR. Assay: immunoSEQ multiplex PCR; the TCRdb copy retains only in-frame clones and omits some. Of about 160,000 clones in the sample, approximately 80% were seen once. Broader study findings: In an earlier analysis, about 87% or about 30%: the productive usage of most TCR beta V segments. Analysis was carried out at a later point, and it linked a missense DCLRE1C variant to TCR beta V- and J-gene trimming.

The J segment lost 6 bases and the V segment lost 5 bases, leaving 10 bases of the junction unmatched. Germline CDR1 is SGHAT and CDR2 is FQNNGV. There are 16 residues in the CDR3. The chain joins TRBV11-2 to TRBJ2-7; 13 bases agree with TRBD2. The origin of this receptor is a man aged 50 to 60 in good health and CMV-seropositive. The sample taken for sequencing was PBMCs. CDR3 coding DNA: TGTGCCAGCAGCCTTACGAGACTAGCGGGAGGCTCCGAGCAGTACTTC. It specifies CASSLTRLAGGSEQYF.